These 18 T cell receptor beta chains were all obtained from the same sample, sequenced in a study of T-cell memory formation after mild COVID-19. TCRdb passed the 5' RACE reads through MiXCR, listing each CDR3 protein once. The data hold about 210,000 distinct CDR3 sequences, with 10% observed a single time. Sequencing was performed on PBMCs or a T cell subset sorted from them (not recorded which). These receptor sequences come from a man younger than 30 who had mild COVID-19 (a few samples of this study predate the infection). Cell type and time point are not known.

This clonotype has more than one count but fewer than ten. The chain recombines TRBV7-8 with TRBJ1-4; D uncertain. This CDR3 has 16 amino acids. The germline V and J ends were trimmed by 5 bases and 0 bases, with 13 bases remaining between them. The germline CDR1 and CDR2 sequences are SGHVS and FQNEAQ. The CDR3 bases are TGTGCCAGCAGCATGCTTAGGTTCGCAACTAATGAAAAACTGTTTTTT. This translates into CASSMLRFATNEKLFF.

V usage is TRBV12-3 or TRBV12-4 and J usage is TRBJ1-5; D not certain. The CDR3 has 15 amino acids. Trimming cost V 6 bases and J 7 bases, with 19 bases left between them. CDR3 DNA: TGTGCCAGCAGCACGGAACAGCCCACAGCGCAGCCCCAGCATTTT. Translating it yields CASSTEQPTAQPQHF.

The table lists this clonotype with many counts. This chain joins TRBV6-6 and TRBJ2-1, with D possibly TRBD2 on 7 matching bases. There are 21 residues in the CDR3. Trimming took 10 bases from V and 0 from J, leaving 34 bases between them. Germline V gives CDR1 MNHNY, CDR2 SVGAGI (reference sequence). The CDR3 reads CATFVPQSQSRGTLSYNEQFF. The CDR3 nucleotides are TGTGCCACCTTCGTCCCCCAGTCCCAATCGCGGGGGACACTCTCCTACAATGAGCAGTTCTTC.

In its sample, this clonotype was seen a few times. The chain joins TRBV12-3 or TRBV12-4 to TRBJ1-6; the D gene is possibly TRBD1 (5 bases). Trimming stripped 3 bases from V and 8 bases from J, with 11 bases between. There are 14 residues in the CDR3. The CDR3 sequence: CASSLGGSDSPLHF. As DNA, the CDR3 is TGTGCCAGCAGTTTGGGGGGATCCGATTCACCCCTCCACTTT.

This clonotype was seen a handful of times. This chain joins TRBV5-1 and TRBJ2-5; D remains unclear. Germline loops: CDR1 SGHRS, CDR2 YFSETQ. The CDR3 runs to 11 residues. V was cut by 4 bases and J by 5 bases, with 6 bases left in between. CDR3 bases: TGCGCCAGCAGCGGACGGGAGACCCAGTACTTC. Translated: CASSGRETQYF.

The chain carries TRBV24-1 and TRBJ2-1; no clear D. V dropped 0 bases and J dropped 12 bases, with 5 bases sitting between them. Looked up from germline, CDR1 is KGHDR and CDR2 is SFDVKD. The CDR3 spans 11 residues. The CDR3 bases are TGTGCCACCAGTGATTTGGGGTGGCAGTTCTTC. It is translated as CATSDLGWQFF.

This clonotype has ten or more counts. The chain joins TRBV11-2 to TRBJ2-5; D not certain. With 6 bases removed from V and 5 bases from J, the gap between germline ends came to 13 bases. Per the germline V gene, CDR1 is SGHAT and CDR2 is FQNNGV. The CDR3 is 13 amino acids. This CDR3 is CASSRDLGETQYF. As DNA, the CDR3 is TGTGCCAGCAGTAGAGATCTGGGGGAGACCCAGTACTTC.

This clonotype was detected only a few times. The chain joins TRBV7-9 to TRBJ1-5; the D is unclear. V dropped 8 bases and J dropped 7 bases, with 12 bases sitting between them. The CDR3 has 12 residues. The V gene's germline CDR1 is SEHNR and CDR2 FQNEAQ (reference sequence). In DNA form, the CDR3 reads TGTGCCAGCGGAGGAACCGGCCAGCCCCAGCATTTT. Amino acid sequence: CASGGTGQPQHF. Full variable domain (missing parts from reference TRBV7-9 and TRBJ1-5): DTGVSQNPRHKITKRGQNVTFRCDPISEHNRLYWYRQTLGQGPEFLTYFQNEAQLEKSRLLSDRFSAERPKGSFSTLEIQRTEQGDSAMYLCASGGTGQPQHFGDGTRLSIL.

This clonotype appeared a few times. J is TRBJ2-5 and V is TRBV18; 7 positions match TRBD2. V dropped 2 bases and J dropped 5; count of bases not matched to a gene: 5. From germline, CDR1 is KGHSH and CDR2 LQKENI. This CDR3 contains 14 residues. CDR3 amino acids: CASSPSSGVETQYF. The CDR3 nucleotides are TGTGCCAGCTCACCATCTAGCGGTGTCGAGACCCAGTACTTC.

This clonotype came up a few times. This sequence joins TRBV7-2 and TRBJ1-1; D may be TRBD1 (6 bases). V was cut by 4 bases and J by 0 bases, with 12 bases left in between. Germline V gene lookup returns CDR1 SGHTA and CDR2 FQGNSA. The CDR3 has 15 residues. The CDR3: CASSSRGWVNTEAFF. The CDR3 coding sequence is TGTGCCAGCAGCTCCAGGGGTTGGGTGAACACTGAAGCTTTCTTT.

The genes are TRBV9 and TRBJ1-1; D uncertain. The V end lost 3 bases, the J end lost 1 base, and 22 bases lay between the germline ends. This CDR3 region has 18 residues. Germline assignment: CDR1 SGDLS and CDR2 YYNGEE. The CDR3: CASSGPGRQPQENTEAFF. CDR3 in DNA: TGTGCCAGCAGCGGGCCTGGAAGGCAGCCGCAGGAGAACACTGAAGCTTTCTTT.

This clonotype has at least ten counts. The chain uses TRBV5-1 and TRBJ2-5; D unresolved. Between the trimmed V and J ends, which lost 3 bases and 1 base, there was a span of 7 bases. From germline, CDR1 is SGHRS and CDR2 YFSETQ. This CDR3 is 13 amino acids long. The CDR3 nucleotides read TGCGCCAGCAGCTACGGCCCCCAAGAGACCCAGTACTTC. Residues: CASSYGPQETQYF.

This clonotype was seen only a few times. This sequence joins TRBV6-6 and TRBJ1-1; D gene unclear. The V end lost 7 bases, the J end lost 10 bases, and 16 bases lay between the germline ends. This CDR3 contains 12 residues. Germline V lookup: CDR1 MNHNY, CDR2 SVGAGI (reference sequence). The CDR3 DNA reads TGTGCCAGCACCGCGGGAGGGCATGCAGCTTTCTTT. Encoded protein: CASTAGGHAAFF.

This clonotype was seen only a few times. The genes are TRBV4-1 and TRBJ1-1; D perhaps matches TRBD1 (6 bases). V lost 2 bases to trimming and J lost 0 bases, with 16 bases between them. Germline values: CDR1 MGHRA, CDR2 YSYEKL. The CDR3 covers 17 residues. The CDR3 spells CASSQRMQGKLNTEAFF. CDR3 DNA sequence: TGCGCCAGCAGCCAACGAATGCAGGGGAAATTGAACACTGAAGCTTTCTTT.

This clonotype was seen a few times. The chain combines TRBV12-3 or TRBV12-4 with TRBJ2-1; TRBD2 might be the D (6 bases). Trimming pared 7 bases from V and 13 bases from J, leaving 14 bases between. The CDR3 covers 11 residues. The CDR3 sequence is CASTPRDSQFF. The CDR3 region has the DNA TGTGCCAGCACCCCCAGGGACTCCCAGTTCTTC.

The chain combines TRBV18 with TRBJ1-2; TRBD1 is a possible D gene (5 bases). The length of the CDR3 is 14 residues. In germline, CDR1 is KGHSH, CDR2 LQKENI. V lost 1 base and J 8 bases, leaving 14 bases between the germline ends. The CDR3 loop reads CASSPQPGSEGYTF. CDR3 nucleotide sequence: TGTGCCAGCTCACCACAACCAGGGTCGGAAGGCTACACCTTC.

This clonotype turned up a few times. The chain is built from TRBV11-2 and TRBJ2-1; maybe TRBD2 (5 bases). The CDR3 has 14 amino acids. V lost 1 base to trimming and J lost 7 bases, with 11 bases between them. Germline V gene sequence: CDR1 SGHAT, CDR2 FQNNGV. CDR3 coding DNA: TGTGCCAGCAGCTTAGTTGGGCGGGCGAATGAGCAGTTCTTC. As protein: CASSLVGRANEQFF.

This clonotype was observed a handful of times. The CDR3 sequence: CASSLDGRGVQPQHF. For the CDR3, the DNA is TGCGCCAGCAGCTTGGACGGCAGGGGAGTGCAGCCCCAGCATTTT. This chain joins TRBV5-1 and TRBJ1-5; D is perhaps TRBD1 (6 bases). The CDR3 is made up of 15 amino acids. In germline, CDR1 is SGHRS, CDR2 YFSETQ. The V end was cut by 0 bases, the J end by 7 bases, with 14 bases between.